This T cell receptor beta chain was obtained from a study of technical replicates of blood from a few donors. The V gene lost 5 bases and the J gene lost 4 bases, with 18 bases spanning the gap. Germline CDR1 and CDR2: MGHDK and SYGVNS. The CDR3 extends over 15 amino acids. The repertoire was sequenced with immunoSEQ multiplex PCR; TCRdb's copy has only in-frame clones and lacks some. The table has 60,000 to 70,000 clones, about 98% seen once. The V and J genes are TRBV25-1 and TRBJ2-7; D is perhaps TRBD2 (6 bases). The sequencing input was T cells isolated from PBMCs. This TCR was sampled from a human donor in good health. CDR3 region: CASSPFPGTYYEQYF. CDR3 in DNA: TGTGCCAGCAGTCCATTTCCCGGGACTTATTACGAGCAGTACTTC.